A selection of T cell receptor beta chains follows, all from one sample in a study of T-cell memory formation after mild COVID-19. TCRdb passed the 5' RACE reads through MiXCR, listing each CDR3 protein once. The sample has hundreds of thousands of distinct CDR3 sequences; about 24% are singletons. The specimen was PBMCs or a T cell subset sorted from them (not recorded which). The origin of the receptors is an adult woman who had mild COVID-19 (a few samples of this study predate the infection). Cell type and time point are not known. The CDR3 runs from the conserved cysteine through the conserved F or W. D genes are given only for firm matches. Size values are once, few and many counts, or a class for expanded clones, and some rows have none.

D	V	size	J	DNA	CDR3
TRBD1	TRBV27	.	TRBJ1-5	TGTGCCAGCAGTTTGGGACAGGGAGTCGGCAATCAGCCCCAGCATTTT	CASSLGQGVGNQPQHF
.	TRBV19	.	TRBJ2-1	TGTGCCAGTACCTCGGGCCGCGCCTGGGGTGAGCAGTTCTTC	CASTSGRAWGEQFF
TRBD1	TRBV6-5	few	TRBJ2-3	TGTGCCAGCAGCTACCGGGACAGGATCTCTGACACAGATACGCAGTATTTT	CASSYRDRISDTDTQYF
TRBD1	TRBV7-9	few	TRBJ1-4	TGTGCCAGCAGCCGGGACAGGGGGGCTGAAAAACTGTTTTTT	CASSRDRGAEKLFF
.	TRBV6-2/TRBV6-3	.	TRBJ2-6	TGTGCCAGCAGTTACGGCTGGGACGGGGCCAACGTCCTGACTTTC	CASSYGWDGANVLTF
.	TRBV20-1	few	TRBJ2-7	TGCAGTGCTAGAGTAGCCCAGACCTACGAGCAGTACTTC	CSARVAQTYEQYF
TRBD1	TRBV6-5	.	TRBJ1-4	TGTGCCAGCAGTAACCGCAGGGGGCGTGAAAAACTGTTTTTT	CASSNRRGREKLFF
.	TRBV30	.	TRBJ2-2	TGTGCCTGGAGTTCTGTGTTGGACACCGGGGAGCTGTTTTTT	CAWSSVLDTGELFF
.	TRBV7-9	.	TRBJ1-2	TGTGCCAGCAGCTTTGAGGTTAAAGCTAACTATGGCTACACCTTC	CASSFEVKANYGYTF
.	TRBV11-2	.	TRBJ2-1	TGTGCCAGCACCTTCTCGGCTGGACAGAATGAGCAGTTCTTC	CASTFSAGQNEQFF
TRBD1	TRBV4-1	.	TRBJ1-2	TGCGCCAGCAGCCAAACAGGGGGGTATGGCTACACCTTC	CASSQTGGYGYTF
.	TRBV12-5	few	TRBJ2-1	TGTGCTAGTGGTTTAGGCGGCGGACCCGCATCCTACAATGAGCAGTTCTTC	CASGLGGGPASYNEQFF
.	TRBV6-5	.	TRBJ2-7	TGTGCCAGCAGGAATGGCAGGGGCGGGTACGAGCAGTACTTC	CASRNGRGGYEQYF
TRBD1	TRBV7-9	.	TRBJ2-3	TGTGCCAGCAGATCCGGACAGGGATCAGATACGCAGTATTTT	CASRSGQGSDTQYF
.	TRBV4-1	few	TRBJ2-5	TGCGCCAGCAGCCCTCTACGAGCAAAGCGTGGCTTTCAAGAGACCCAGTACTTC	CASSPLRAKRGFQETQYF
.	TRBV27	.	TRBJ2-5	TGTGCCAGCAGACCCCCGCGGGTTACGGGACAGACCCAGTACTTC	CASRPPRVTGQTQYF
.	TRBV11-2	once	TRBJ1-2	TGTGCCAGCAGCTACACCCTCCAGGGGCAGAATAACTATGGCTACACATTC	CASSYTLQGQNNYGYTF
TRBD2	TRBV13	.	TRBJ2-7	TGTGCCAGCAGCTTCCAGCGGGAGTACAACGAGCAGTACTTC	CASSFQREYNEQYF
.	TRBV10-3	few	TRBJ2-1	TGTGCCATCAGGGGGGAGACAGAATACAATGAGCAGTTCTTC	CAIRGETEYNEQFF
.	TRBV27	.	TRBJ2-7	TGTGCCAGCGGGGAGAGGCCCAACTACGAGCAGTACTTC	CASGERPNYEQYF
.	TRBV15	.	TRBJ2-3	TGTGCCACCAGCAGAGATGTCGGACAAACGCAGTATTTT	CATSRDVGQTQYF
TRBD2	TRBV24-1	.	TRBJ2-1	TGTGCCACCAGTGATACTAGCGGGAGGGCCGTGGATCAGTTCTTC	CATSDTSGRAVDQFF
TRBD1	TRBV5-8	.	TRBJ1-5	TGTGCCAGCAGCTTGTCACTGGGACAGACCACCAATCAGCCCCAGCATTTT	CASSLSLGQTTNQPQHF
.	TRBV18	few	TRBJ2-6	TGTGCCAGCTCACCACTACGGGGTGCCGGGGCCAACGTCCTGACTTTC	CASSPLRGAGANVLTF
.	TRBV18	few	TRBJ2-3	TGTGCCAGCTCCGCCGACTCCAGTACGCAGTATTTT	CASSADSSTQYF
.	TRBV14	few	TRBJ2-7	TGTGCCAGCAGCCTTGGTGGCGTTCCCTACGAGCAGTACTTC	CASSLGGVPYEQYF
TRBD2	TRBV2	few	TRBJ2-7	TGTGCCAGCTCTGCCGGACTAGCGCCATCCTACGAGCAGTACTTC	CASSAGLAPSYEQYF
.	TRBV2	few	TRBJ2-3	TGTGCCAGCACCCAGAGACTTAGCACAGATACGCAGTATTTT	CASTQRLSTDTQYF
.	TRBV20-1	.	TRBJ1-1	TGCAGTGCTACAGGTGGGGTTAACACTGAAGCTTTCTTT	CSATGGVNTEAFF
TRBD2	TRBV29-1	.	TRBJ2-1	TGCAGCGTAGTAGCGGGAGTCTACAATGAGCAGTTCTTC	CSVVAGVYNEQFF
.	TRBV7-6	.	TRBJ2-6	TGTGCCAGCAGCTTAATGAGGGGGGACCTCTCTGGGGCCAACGTCCTGACTTTC	CASSLMRGDLSGANVLTF
.	TRBV3-1	.	TRBJ1-1	TGTGCCAGCAGCCAAGATGGGGGGGGTAGAGTGACTGAAGCTTTCTTT	CASSQDGGGRVTEAFF
.	TRBV7-2	.	TRBJ2-1	TGTGCCAGCAGCCCTCAGGTGGGACTCGACAATGAGCAGTTCTTC	CASSPQVGLDNEQFF
TRBD1	TRBV10-3	.	TRBJ1-1	TGTGCCATCAGTGTATACCCACAGGGGGCTAACACTGAAGCTTTCTTT	CAISVYPQGANTEAFF
TRBD1	TRBV7-6	few	TRBJ2-5	TGTGCCAGCAGCCCCCTTGGGACAGGTCAAGAGACCCAGTACTTC	CASSPLGTGQETQYF
.	TRBV12-3/TRBV12-4	.	TRBJ2-7	TGTGCCAGCAGGTGGGAGGACGAGCAGTACTTC	CASRWEDEQYF
.	TRBV7-2	.	TRBJ2-7	TGTGCCAGCACCTCGACGGAGGCGAACTACGAGCAGTACTTC	CASTSTEANYEQYF
.	TRBV6-6	.	TRBJ2-5	TGTGCCAGCAGTTACGGGGAAGAAGAGACCCAGTACTTC	CASSYGEEETQYF
TRBD1	TRBV7-9	.	TRBJ2-7	TGTGCCAGCAGCTCCAGACAGGGTTCGGGAGAGCAGTACTTC	CASSSRQGSGEQYF
.	TRBV12-3/TRBV12-4	few	TRBJ2-7	TGTGCCAGCAGTTTCCGGGGGCACTCCTACGAGCAGTACTTC	CASSFRGHSYEQYF
TRBD1	TRBV20-1	few	TRBJ2-1	TGCAGTGAAGGGGACAGGGTGGGCAATGAGCAGTTCTTC	CSEGDRVGNEQFF
TRBD2	TRBV20-1	.	TRBJ2-1	TGCAGTGTAGCTAGCGGGGTCTACAATGAGCAGTTCTTC	CSVASGVYNEQFF
.	TRBV6-5	.	TRBJ1-1	TGTGCCAGCAGTTACCAGACGGGACGAGTCAGCGAAGCTTTCTTT	CASSYQTGRVSEAFF
.	TRBV7-8	.	TRBJ1-5	TGTGCCAGCAGCTTTCAGGGTCCCCAGCCCCAGCATTTT	CASSFQGPQPQHF
.	TRBV12-3/TRBV12-4	few	TRBJ2-5	TGTGCCAGCAGTTTGGCCAGCGTGGAGACCCAGTACTTC	CASSLASVETQYF
.	TRBV6-5	.	TRBJ2-3	TGTGCCAGCAGTTACTGGCAGAGCACAGATACGCAGTATTTT	CASSYWQSTDTQYF
TRBD2	TRBV5-4	.	TRBJ2-1	TGTGCCAGCAGCCCACTTCCTAGCGGGGGGGCACCTCGGGACAATGAGCAGTTCTTC	CASSPLPSGGAPRDNEQFF
TRBD1	TRBV7-2	.	TRBJ1-2	TGTGCCAGCAGCGTAGAGTGGATTCTGGGACAGGGGATTTCTGGGGGTGGCTACACCTTC	CASSVEWILGQGISGGGYTF
.	TRBV12-3/TRBV12-4	few	TRBJ2-3	TGTGCCAGCAGTTTAGCGATCTCTGTGGGGGATCGGCAAGATACGCAGTATTTT	CASSLAISVGDRQDTQYF
TRBD2	TRBV7-9	.	TRBJ2-5	TGTGCCAGCAGCAGAGGACTAGCGGGAGGACAACAAGAGACCCAGTACTTC	CASSRGLAGGQQETQYF
TRBD2	TRBV12-3/TRBV12-4	.	TRBJ2-7	TGTGCCAGCAGTTCACCTGGGACTAGCGGGGTGTCGTCCTACTACGAGCAGTACTTC	CASSSPGTSGVSSYYEQYF
TRBD1	TRBV5-1	.	TRBJ2-7	TGCGCCAGCAGCTGGGACAGAGAGCAGTACTTC	CASSWDREQYF
.	TRBV4-1	.	TRBJ1-1	TGCGCCAGCAGCCAGGACCGGTGGGGGGTCCTTGGAGAAGCTTTCTTT	CASSQDRWGVLGEAFF
TRBD2	TRBV6-5	many	TRBJ2-7	TGTGCCAGCAGTCTTCTAGCGGGATCCTACGAGCAGTACTTC	CASSLLAGSYEQYF